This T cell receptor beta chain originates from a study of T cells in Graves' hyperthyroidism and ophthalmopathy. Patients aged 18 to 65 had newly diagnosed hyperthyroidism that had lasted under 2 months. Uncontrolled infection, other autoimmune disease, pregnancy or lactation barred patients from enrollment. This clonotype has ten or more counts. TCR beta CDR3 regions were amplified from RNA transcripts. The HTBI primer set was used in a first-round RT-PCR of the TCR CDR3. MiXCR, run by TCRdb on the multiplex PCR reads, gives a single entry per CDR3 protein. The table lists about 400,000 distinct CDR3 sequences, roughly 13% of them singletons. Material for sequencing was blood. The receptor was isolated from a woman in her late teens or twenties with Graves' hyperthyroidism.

CDR3 sequence (DNA): TGTGCCAGCAGTGACGGCAGCTATGGCTACACCTTC. Protein product: CASSDGSYGYTF. V and J are TRBV2 and TRBJ1-2; no clear D gene. The V and J ends lost 3 bases and 4 bases respectively, with 6 bases between them. Germline lookup yields CDR1 SNHLY and CDR2 FYNNEI. The CDR3 consists of 12 residues.